Below, one T cell receptor beta chain is given with its context. Its target antigen remains unknown. No quality values exist for individual bases; no much larger clone is one base distant. Whole blood was collected in K2EDTA tubes by collaborating institutions according to the institutions' own protocols. For TCRbeta analysis, collaborators shipped samples as frozen whole blood, isolated PBMCs, or DNA extracted from either of those sample types. The germline V gene specifies MGHRA as CDR1 and YSYEKL as CDR2. Measured from the cysteine to the phenylalanine, the CDR3 is 17 residues long. Of the read, only the CDR3 DNA is kept; its 51 bases are in frame from base 1. After removal of 0 bases from V and 6 bases from J, the junction retains 6 bases not matched to a gene. This specimen comes from a study of blood T cell repertoires in COVID-19 (dated by TCRdb to the early 2020s). As for the study more broadly: The collaborator samples originated in the United States, Italy and Spain and spanned the acute and convalescent phases of COVID-19. Where HLA class I and class II types were available, the types were taken from metadata supplied by the sample provider, not from assay-based typing. Nearly every sample came with metadata listing a de-identified subject ID, COVID-19 status, age in years and sex. Samples came from the ongoing ImmuneRACE study (first 160 participants) plus 1,254 subjects from 6 global collaborators. A freely available public database, intended as a resource for researchers studying the immune response to SARS-CoV-2, is where the repertoires were released. The prospective study material was composed of cDNA or gDNA derived from T cells, B-cell-depleted T cells, or PBMCs. Subjects who had been exposed to COVID-19, were actively infected with it, or had recovered from it provided the deeply sampled blood TCRbeta repertoires that made up the dataset. General conclusions and limits of the study: The quantity of clinical and demographic metadata differed by source and by participant and was supplied without curation.

TCRbeta CDR3 regions were amplified from genomic DNA using the immunoSEQ Assay, a bias-controlled multiplex PCR. On the study's bioinformatics: Nucleated cell counts per sample were estimated from amplification of reference gene primers within the assay. Sequence reads were collapsed and filtered to measure the absolute abundance of every unique TCRbeta CDR3 rearrangement. For each sample, productive Simpson clonality was calculated as the square root of Simpson's diversity index over productive rearrangements. TCRdb stores this immuneACCESS table with in-frame sequences only. Part of the clones is absent; in the studies checked, under half of the shortfall reflects unresolved V genes, and no reason is known for the rest. V and J calls and clone size are those listed in that table; D and trimming were worked out from the DNA. Counted in this sample were approximately 260,000 clones; about 88% of them appeared once. The top ten hold less than 4% of the sample.

The sample comprised peripheral blood. The TCR sequence derives from a man younger than 30 with active or convalescent COVID-19. The sequence joins TRBV4-1 to TRBJ1-5, with 12 bases in between that match TRBD1. The CDR3 reads CASSQESGTGGSQPQHF. The nucleotide sequence reads TGCGCCAGCAGCCAAGAGTCCGGGACAGGGGGCTCTCAGCCCCAGCATTTT.